These T cell receptor beta chains were read from a single sample in a study of cytomegalovirus exposure and HLA in healthy donors. Libraries were prepared by immunoSEQ multiplex PCR; TCRdb keeps only in-frame clonotypes and omits some of them. Found here are around 200,000 clones, approximately 88% of them singletons; the top ten hold roughly 2.6%. Sequenced sample: PBMCs. The receptors come from a woman aged 50 to 60 in good health and CMV-seropositive. CDR3s include the opening cysteine and the closing phenylalanine or tryptophan. D genes are given only for firm matches. Part of the rows lack a size; the others show once, few, many or a class for expanded clones.

v_call: TRBV7-6
j_call: TRBJ2-7
d_call: TRBD1
clone_size: -
cdr3_nt: TGTGCCAGCAGCCCCGACAGGGGGGTCCACGACGAGCAGTACTTC
cdr3_aa: CASSPDRGVHDEQYF

v_call: TRBV9
j_call: TRBJ1-2
d_call: TRBD1
clone_size: -
cdr3_nt: TGTGCCAGCACCCCCGAGGGGGCGGTCTATGGCTACACCTTC
cdr3_aa: CASTPEGAVYGYTF

v_call: TRBV27
j_call: TRBJ2-7
d_call: -
clone_size: -
cdr3_nt: TGTGCCAGCAGTCGTGGTCGGGGTTCCTACGAGCAGTACTTC
cdr3_aa: CASSRGRGSYEQYF

v_call: TRBV7-8
j_call: TRBJ2-1
d_call: TRBD2
clone_size: once
cdr3_nt: TGTGCCAGCAGCTCACCGGGACTAGCGGGGGGGAGCTCCTACAATGAGCAGTTCTTC
cdr3_aa: CASSSPGLAGGSSYNEQFF

v_call: TRBV28
j_call: TRBJ2-5
d_call: TRBD2
clone_size: once
cdr3_nt: TGTGCCAGCAGTCCCGGGGGGGCCGTAGAGACCCAGTACTTC
cdr3_aa: CASSPGGAVETQYF

v_call: TRBV7-9
j_call: TRBJ1-2
d_call: TRBD1
clone_size: once
cdr3_nt: TGTGCCAGCAGCTCACAGGGACAGGGTGATTCGGGCTACACCTTC
cdr3_aa: CASSSQGQGDSGYTF

v_call: TRBV6-1
j_call: TRBJ2-6
d_call: -
clone_size: few
cdr3_nt: TGTGCCAGCAGTGAGGGCAGTCTCTCTGGGGCCAACGTCCTGACTTTC
cdr3_aa: CASSEGSLSGANVLTF

v_call: TRBV5-3
j_call: TRBJ1-5
d_call: TRBD1
clone_size: -
cdr3_nt: TGTGCCAGCAGCTTTGAGGGGGCGGGTCAGCCCCAGCATTTT
cdr3_aa: CASSFEGAGQPQHF

v_call: TRBV4-1
j_call: TRBJ2-5
d_call: -
clone_size: -
cdr3_nt: TGCGCCAGCAGCCCGGGGACTCCCCAAGAGACCCAGTACTTC
cdr3_aa: CASSPGTPQETQYF

v_call: TRBV6-6
j_call: TRBJ1-2
d_call: TRBD1
clone_size: -
cdr3_nt: TGTGCCAGCAGTTACGAAGACAGGGTCGGCTACACCTTC
cdr3_aa: CASSYEDRVGYTF

v_call: TRBV6-1
j_call: TRBJ2-1
d_call: -
clone_size: -
cdr3_nt: TGTACTAATAGTGCGGGGGCTGAGCAGTTCTTC
cdr3_aa: CTNSAGAEQFF

v_call: TRBV6-6
j_call: TRBJ1-5
d_call: -
clone_size: -
cdr3_nt: TGTGCCAGCAGTTCCGTAGGGGGTCTGGAAGAGCCCCAGCATTTT
cdr3_aa: CASSSVGGLEEPQHF

v_call: TRBV25-1
j_call: TRBJ2-5
d_call: -
clone_size: -
cdr3_nt: TGTGCCAGCAGGGCAGCAGCGGAAGAGACCCAGTACTTC
cdr3_aa: CASRAAAEETQYF

v_call: TRBV27
j_call: TRBJ1-2
d_call: -
clone_size: once
cdr3_nt: TGTGCCAGCCGATCAACCCTAGAATCCTATGGCTACACCTTC
cdr3_aa: CASRSTLESYGYTF

v_call: TRBV5-1
j_call: TRBJ1-4
d_call: -
clone_size: few
cdr3_nt: TGCGCCAGCAGCTTTGAGGGTACTAATGAAAAACTGTTTTTT
cdr3_aa: CASSFEGTNEKLFF

v_call: TRBV5-4
j_call: TRBJ1-6
d_call: TRBD1
clone_size: -
cdr3_nt: TGTGCCAGCAGCCCCGAGACAGGGTTTAACTCACCCCTCCACTTT
cdr3_aa: CASSPETGFNSPLHF

v_call: TRBV5-4
j_call: TRBJ1-6
d_call: TRBD1
clone_size: -
cdr3_nt: TGTGCCAGCAGCTTGGCGGGGACAGGGTTGGCCAATTCACCCCTCCACTTT
cdr3_aa: CASSLAGTGLANSPLHF

v_call: TRBV27
j_call: TRBJ2-2
d_call: TRBD2
clone_size: -
cdr3_nt: TGTGCCAGCAGTTTGGGCGGGGGACGAACCGGGGAGCTGTTTTTT
cdr3_aa: CASSLGGGRTGELFF

v_call: TRBV6-5
j_call: TRBJ2-1
d_call: TRBD2
clone_size: once
cdr3_nt: TGTGCCAGCAGTTACGGGGGGGGGTTGAACAATGAGCAGTTCTTC
cdr3_aa: CASSYGGGLNNEQFF

v_call: TRBV7-2
j_call: TRBJ1-4
d_call: TRBD1
clone_size: -
cdr3_nt: TGTGCCAGCAGCCGCTCCGGGACAGAGTCTAATGAAAAACTGTTTTTT
cdr3_aa: CASSRSGTESNEKLFF

v_call: TRBV29-1
j_call: TRBJ1-1
d_call: TRBD1
clone_size: -
cdr3_nt: TGCAGCGTTGCTTCTAAGGGGGCGGGCACTGAAGCTTTCTTT
cdr3_aa: CSVASKGAGTEAFF

v_call: TRBV5-4
j_call: TRBJ2-7
d_call: TRBD2
clone_size: -
cdr3_nt: TGTGCCAGCAGCCCCCGGGGAGGGGTTAATTACGAGCAGTACTTC
cdr3_aa: CASSPRGGVNYEQYF

v_call: TRBV2
j_call: TRBJ1-3
d_call: TRBD1
clone_size: few
cdr3_nt: TGTGCCAGCTTGTCTTGGGACAGCGGGAACACCATATATTTT
cdr3_aa: CASLSWDSGNTIYF